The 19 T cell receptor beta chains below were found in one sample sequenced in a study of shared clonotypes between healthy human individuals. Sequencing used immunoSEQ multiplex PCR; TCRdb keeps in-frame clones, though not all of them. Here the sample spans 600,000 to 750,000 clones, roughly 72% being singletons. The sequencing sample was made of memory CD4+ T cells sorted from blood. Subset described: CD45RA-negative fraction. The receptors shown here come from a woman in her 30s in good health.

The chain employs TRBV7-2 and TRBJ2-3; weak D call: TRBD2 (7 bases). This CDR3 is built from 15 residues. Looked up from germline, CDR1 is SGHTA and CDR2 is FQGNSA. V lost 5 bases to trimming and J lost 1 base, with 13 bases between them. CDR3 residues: CASSPGGGGTDTQYF. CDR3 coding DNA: TGTGCCAGCAGCCCTGGAGGGGGGGGCACAGATACGCAGTATTTT. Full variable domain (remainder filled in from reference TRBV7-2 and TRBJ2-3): GAGVSQSPSNKVTEKGKDVELRCDPISGHTALYWYRQSLGQGLEFLIYFQGNSAPDKSGLPSDRFSAERTGGSVSTLTIQRTQQEDSAVYLCASSPGGGGTDTQYFGPGTRLTVL.

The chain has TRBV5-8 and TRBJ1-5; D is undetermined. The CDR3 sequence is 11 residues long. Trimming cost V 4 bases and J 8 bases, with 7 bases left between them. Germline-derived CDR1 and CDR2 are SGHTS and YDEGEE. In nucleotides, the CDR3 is TGTGCCAGCAGCCCCGGAGAGCCCCAGCATTTT. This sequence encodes CASSPGEPQHF.

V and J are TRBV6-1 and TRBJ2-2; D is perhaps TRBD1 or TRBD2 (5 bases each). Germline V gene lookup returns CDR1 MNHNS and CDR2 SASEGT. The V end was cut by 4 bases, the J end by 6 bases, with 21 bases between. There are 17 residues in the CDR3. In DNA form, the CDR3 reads TGTGCCAGCAGTGCCCGCCGGGACCCCCTCAGTGCCGGGGAGCTGTTTTTT. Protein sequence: CASSARRDPLSAGELFF.

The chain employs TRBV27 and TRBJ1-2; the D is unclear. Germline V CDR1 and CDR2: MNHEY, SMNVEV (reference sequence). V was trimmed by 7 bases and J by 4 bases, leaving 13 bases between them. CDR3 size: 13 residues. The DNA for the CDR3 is TGTGCCAGCACCAAAAGGGCAGGCTATGGCTACACCTTC. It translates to CASTKRAGYGYTF.

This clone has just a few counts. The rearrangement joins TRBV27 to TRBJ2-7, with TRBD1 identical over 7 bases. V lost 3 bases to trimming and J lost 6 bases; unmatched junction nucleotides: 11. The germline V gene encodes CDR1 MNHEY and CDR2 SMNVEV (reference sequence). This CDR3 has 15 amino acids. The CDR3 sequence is CASSFRLYRGSEQYF. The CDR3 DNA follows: TGTGCCAGCAGTTTCCGTCTCTACAGGGGTAGCGAGCAGTACTTC.

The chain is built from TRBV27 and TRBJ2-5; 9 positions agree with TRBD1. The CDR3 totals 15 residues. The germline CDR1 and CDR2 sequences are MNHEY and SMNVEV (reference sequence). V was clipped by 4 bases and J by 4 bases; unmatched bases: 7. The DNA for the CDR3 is TGTGCCAGCAGTTCGGTAACAGGGGGCTCAGAGACCCAGTACTTC. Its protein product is CASSSVTGGSETQYF.

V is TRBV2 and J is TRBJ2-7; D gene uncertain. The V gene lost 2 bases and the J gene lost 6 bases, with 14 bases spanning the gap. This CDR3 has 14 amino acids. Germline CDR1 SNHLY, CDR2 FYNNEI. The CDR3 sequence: CASSEFSSSSEQYF. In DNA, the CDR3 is TGTGCCAGCAGTGAATTTAGTAGCAGCTCCGAGCAGTACTTC.

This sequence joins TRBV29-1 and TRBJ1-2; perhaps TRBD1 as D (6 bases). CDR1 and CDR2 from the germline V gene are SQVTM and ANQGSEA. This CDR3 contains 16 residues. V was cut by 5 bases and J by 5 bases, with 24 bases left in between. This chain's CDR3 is CSVSKDRPLKWYGYTF. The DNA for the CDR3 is TGCAGCGTTTCCAAGGACAGACCGCTCAAATGGTATGGCTACACCTTC.

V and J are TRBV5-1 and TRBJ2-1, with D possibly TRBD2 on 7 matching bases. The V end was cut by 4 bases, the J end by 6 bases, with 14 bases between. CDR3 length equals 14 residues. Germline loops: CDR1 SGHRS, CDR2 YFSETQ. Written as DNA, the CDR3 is TGCGCCAGCAGCCCCGGGGGGCTGCCCAATGAGCAGTTCTTC. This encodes CASSPGGLPNEQFF.

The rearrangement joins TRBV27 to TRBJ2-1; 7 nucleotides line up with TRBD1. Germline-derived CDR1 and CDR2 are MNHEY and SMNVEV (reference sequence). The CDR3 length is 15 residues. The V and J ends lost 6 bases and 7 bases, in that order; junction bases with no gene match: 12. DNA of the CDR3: TGTGCCAGCAGCTCCTCGACAGGGTTCGAGAATGAGCAGTTCTTC. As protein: CASSSSTGFENEQFF.

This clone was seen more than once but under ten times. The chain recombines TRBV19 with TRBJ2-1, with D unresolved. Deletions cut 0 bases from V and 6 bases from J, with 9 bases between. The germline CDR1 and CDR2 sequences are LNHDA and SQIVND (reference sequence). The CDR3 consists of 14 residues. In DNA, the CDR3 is TGTGCCAGTAGTATAGATCGGACGACCAATGAGCAGTTCTTC. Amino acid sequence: CASSIDRTTNEQFF.

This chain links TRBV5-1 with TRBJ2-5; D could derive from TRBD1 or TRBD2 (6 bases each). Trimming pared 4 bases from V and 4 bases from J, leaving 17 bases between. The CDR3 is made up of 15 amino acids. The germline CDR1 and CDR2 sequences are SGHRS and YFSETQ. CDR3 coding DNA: TGCGCCAGCAGCCCCGGAAGGGGGGCCAGAGAGACCCAGTACTTC. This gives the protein CASSPGRGARETQYF. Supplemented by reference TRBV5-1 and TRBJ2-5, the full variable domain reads KAGVTQTPRYLIKTRGQQVTLSCSPISGHRSVSWYQQTPGQGLQFLFEYFSETQRNKGNFPGRFSGRQFSNSRSEMNVSTLELGDSALYLCASSPGRGARETQYFGPGTRLLVL.

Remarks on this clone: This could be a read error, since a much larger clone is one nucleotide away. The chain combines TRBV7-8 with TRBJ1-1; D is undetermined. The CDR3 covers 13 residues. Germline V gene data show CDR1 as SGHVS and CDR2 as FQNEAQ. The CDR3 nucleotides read TGTGCCAGCAGCTCACAACGGAACATTGAAGCTTTCTTT. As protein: CASSSQRNIEAFF.

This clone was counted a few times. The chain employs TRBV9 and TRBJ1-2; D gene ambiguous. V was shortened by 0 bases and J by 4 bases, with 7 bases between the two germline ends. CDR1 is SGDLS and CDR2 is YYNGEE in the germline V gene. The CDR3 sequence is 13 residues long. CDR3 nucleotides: TGTGCCAGCAGCGTAGGTCTCGCCTATGGCTACACCTTC. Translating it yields CASSVGLAYGYTF.

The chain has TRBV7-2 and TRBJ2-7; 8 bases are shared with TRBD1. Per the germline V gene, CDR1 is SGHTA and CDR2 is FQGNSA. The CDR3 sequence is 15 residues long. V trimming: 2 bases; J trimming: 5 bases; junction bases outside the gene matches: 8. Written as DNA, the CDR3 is TGTGCCAGCAGCTTAAGTGGCAGGGGGCTCCACGAGCAGTACTTC. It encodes CASSLSGRGLHEQYF.

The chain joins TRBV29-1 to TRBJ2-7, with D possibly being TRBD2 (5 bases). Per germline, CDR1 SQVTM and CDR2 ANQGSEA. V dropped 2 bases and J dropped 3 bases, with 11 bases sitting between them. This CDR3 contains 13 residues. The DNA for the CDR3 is TGCAGCGTTGAAAGACAAGAGGGCTACGAGCAGTACTTC. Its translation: CSVERQEGYEQYF.

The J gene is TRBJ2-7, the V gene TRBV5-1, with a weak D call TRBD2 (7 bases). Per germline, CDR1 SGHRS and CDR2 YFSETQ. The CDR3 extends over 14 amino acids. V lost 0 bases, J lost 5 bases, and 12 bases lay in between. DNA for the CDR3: TGCGCCAGCAGCTTGGACAGGGAGGGTCACGAGCAGTACTTC. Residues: CASSLDREGHEQYF.

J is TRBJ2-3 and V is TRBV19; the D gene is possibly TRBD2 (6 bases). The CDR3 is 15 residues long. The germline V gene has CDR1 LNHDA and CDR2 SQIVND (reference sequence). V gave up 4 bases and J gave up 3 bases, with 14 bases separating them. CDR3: CASSTPGGRTDTQYF. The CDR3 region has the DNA TGTGCCAGTAGTACCCCTGGGGGGAGGACAGATACGCAGTATTTT.

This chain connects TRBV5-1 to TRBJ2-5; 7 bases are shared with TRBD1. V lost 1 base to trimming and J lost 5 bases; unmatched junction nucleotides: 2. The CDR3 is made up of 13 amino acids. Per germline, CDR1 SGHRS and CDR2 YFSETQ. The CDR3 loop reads CASSLSQGETQYF. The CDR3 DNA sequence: TGCGCCAGCAGCTTGTCACAGGGGGAGACCCAGTACTTC.